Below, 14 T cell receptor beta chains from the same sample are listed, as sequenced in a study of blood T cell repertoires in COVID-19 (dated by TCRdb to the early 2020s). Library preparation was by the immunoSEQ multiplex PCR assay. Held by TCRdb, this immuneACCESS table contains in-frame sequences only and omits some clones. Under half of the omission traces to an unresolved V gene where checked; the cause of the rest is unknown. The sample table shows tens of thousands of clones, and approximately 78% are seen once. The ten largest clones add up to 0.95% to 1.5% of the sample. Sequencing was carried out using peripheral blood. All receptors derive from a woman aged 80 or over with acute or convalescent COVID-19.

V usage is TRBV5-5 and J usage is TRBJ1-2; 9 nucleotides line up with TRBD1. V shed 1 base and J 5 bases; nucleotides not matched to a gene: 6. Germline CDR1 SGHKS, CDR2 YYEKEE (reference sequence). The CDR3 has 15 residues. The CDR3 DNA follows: TGTGCCAGCAGCTTGTCCGGGACAGGGAAGTATGGCTACACCTTC. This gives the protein CASSLSGTGKYGYTF.

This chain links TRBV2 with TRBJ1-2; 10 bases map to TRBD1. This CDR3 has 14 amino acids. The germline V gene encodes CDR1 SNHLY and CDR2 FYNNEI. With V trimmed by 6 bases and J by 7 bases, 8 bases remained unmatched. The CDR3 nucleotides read TGTGCCAGCAGCGCCCGACAGGGGGCGCCTGGCTACACCTTC. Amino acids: CASSARQGAPGYTF.

CDR3 residues: CASRGGETQYF. The CDR3 DNA reads as TGTGCCAGTAGGGGGGGAGAGACCCAGTACTTC. The chain joins TRBV19 to TRBJ2-5; D may be TRBD2 (6 bases). CDR1 is LNHDA, CDR2 SQIVND, per germline (reference sequence). V lost 6 bases and J 4 bases, leaving 6 bases between the germline ends. The CDR3 is 11 residues long.

CDR3 nucleotides: TGTGCCAGCAGCGTAGACGCGGTACCCTACGAGCAGTACTTC. Translated, it gives CASSVDAVPYEQYF. The chain has TRBV9 and TRBJ2-7, with D uncertain. Trimming removed 0 bases at V and 2 bases at J, with 9 bases between. The CDR3 length is 14 residues. Germline assignment: CDR1 SGDLS and CDR2 YYNGEE.

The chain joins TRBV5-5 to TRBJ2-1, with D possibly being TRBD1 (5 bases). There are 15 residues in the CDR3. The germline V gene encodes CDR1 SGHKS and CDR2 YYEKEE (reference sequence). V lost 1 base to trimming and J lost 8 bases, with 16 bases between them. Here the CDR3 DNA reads TGTGCCAGCAGCTTGTTGGCAGGGAAAGAGTATGAGCAGTTCTTC. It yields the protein CASSLLAGKEYEQFF.

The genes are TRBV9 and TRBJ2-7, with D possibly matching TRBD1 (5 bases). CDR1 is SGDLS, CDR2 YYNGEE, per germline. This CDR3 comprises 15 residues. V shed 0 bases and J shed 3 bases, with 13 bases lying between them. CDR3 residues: CASSVGQTPYYEQYF. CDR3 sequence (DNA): TGTGCCAGCAGCGTAGGACAGACCCCCTACTACGAGCAGTACTTC.

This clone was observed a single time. The CDR3 loop is CASSVGDTTEAFF. In DNA, the CDR3 is TGTGCCAGCAGCGTAGGAGACACCACTGAAGCTTTCTTT. This chain uses TRBV9 with TRBJ1-1; D is uncertain. Germline CDR1 SGDLS, CDR2 YYNGEE. CDR3 length: 13 amino acids. The V end was cut by 0 bases, the J end by 4 bases, with 7 bases between.

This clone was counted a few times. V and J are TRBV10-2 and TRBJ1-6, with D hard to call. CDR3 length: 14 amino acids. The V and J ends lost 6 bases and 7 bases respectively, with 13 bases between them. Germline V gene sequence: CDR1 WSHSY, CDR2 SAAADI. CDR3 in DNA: TGCGCCAGCAGGGACTGGCTCGGGAATTCACCCCTCCACTTT. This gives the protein CASRDWLGNSPLHF.

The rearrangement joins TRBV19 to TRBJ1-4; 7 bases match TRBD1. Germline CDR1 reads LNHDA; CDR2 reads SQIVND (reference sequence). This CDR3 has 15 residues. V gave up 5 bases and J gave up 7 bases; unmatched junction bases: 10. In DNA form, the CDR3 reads TGTGCCAGTAGTGCTTCGACAGGGAGGATTGAAAAACTGTTTTTT. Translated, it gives CASSASTGRIEKLFF. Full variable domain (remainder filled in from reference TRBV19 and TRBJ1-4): DGGITQSPKYLFRKEGQNVTLSCEQNLNHDAMYWYRQDPGQGLRLIYYSQIVNDFQKGDIAEGYSVSREKKESFPLTVTSAQKNPTAFYLCASSASTGRIEKLFFGSGTQLSVL.

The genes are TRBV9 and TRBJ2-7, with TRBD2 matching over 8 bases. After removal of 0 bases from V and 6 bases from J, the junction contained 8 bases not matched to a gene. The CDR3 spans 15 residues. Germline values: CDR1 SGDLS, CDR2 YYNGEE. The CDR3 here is CASSVGPAGEGEQYF. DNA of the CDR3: TGTGCCAGCAGCGTAGGCCCAGCGGGAGAAGGCGAGCAGTACTTC.

This chain's CDR3 is CASRVAGGPSGELFF. The CDR3, as DNA: TGTGCCAGCAGGGTAGCGGGAGGGCCCTCCGGGGAGCTGTTTTTT. This rearrangement joins TRBV6-5 to TRBJ2-2; 11 nucleotides match TRBD2. Trimming took 6 bases from V and 6 from J; bases not matched to a gene: 6. Germline V gene data show CDR1 as MNHEY and CDR2 as SVGAGI. CDR3 length: 15 residues.

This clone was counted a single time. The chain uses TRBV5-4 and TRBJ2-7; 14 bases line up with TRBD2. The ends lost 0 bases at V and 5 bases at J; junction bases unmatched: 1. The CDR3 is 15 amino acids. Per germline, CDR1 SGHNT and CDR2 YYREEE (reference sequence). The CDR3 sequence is CASSLGGLAGDEQYF. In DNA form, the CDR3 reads TGTGCCAGCAGCTTGGGGGGACTAGCGGGGGACGAGCAGTACTTC.

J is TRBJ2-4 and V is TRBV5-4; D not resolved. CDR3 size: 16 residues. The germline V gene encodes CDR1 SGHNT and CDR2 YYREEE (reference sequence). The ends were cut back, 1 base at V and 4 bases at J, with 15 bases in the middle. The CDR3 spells CASSLQTLGTKNIQYF. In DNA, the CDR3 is TGTGCCAGCAGCTTGCAAACTCTAGGCACAAAAAACATTCAGTACTTC. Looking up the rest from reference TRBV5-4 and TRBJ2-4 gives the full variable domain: ETGVTQSPTHLIKTRGQQVTLRCSSQSGHNTVSWYQQALGQGPQFIFQYYREEENGRGNFPPRFSGLQFPNYSSELNVNALELDDSALYLCASSLQTLGTKNIQYFGAGTRLSVL.

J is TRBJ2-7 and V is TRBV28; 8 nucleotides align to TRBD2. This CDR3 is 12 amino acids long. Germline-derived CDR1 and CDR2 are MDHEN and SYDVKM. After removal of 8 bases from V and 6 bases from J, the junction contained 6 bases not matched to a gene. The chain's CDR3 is CASARAGGEQYF. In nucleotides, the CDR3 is TGTGCCAGCGCCCGGGCGGGAGGCGAGCAGTACTTC.